This TCR beta chain appears in the sequencing data of a study of cytomegalovirus exposure and HLA in healthy donors. This PCR relied on a set of 60 Vbeta primers and 13 Jbeta primers. Clones were read by immunoSEQ multiplex PCR, and TCRdb kept only the in-frame ones, dropping some. The sample lists some 190,000 clones, 70% to 80% occurring once. V was clipped by 3 bases and J by 3 bases, with 11 bases between them. Germline V gene sequence: CDR1 KGHSH, CDR2 LQKENI. The CDR3 runs to 15 residues. This clonotype was obtained from a woman aged 50 to 60 in good health and CMV-seronegative. This chain connects TRBV18 to TRBJ1-4; no reliable D call. The specimen sequenced was PBMCs. The CDR3 loop reads CASSPRVGANEKLFF. Here the CDR3 DNA reads TGTGCCAGCTCACCCCGGGTGGGTGCTAATGAAAAACTGTTTTTT. The whole variable domain, remainder taken from reference TRBV18 and TRBJ1-4, is NAGVMQNPRHLVRRRGQEARLRCSPMKGHSHVYWYRQLPEEGLKFMVYLQKENIIDESGMPKERFSAEFPKEGPSILRIQQVVRGDSAAYFCASSPRVGANEKLFFGSGTQLSVL.